This T cell receptor (beta chain) comes out of a study of blood T cell repertoires in COVID-19 (TCRdb year 2020). With respect to the entire study: Samples from collaborators originated in the United States, Italy and Spain and spanned both the acute and convalescent phases of COVID-19. Subjects who had been exposed to COVID-19, were actively infected with it, or had recovered from it provided the deeply sampled blood TCRbeta repertoires that made up the dataset. Samples were obtained from the ongoing ImmuneRACE study (first 160 participants) and from 1,254 subjects provided by 6 global collaborators. Where available, HLA class I and class II types were obtained from metadata supplied by the sample provider rather than from assay-based typing. A de-identified subject ID, COVID-19 status, age in years and sex were almost always included in the sample metadata. A freely available public database, intended as a resource for researchers studying the immune response to SARS-CoV-2, is where the repertoires were released. The material from the prospective study consisted of cDNA or gDNA derived from T cells, B-cell-depleted T cells, or PBMCs. General study outcomes and caveats: Clinical and demographic metadata were provided uncurated, with the amount varying by source and participant.

In Seattle, one collaborating source enrolled patients while the infection was active and tracked those patients longitudinally over the course of disease. Collaborating institutions collected whole blood in K2EDTA tubes following their own protocols. Collaborator samples were shipped for TCRbeta analysis as frozen whole blood, isolated PBMCs, or DNA extracted from either sample type. Worth noting for this clone: Its antigen is currently not known. The record has no base qualities; no much larger clone is one base away.

The immunoSEQ Assay, a bias-controlled multiplex PCR, was used to amplify TCRbeta CDR3 regions from genomic DNA. Per the source publication's procedure: The number of nucleated cells in each sample was estimated from the amplification of reference gene primers within the assay. To quantify the absolute abundance of each unique TCRbeta CDR3 rearrangement, sequence reads were collapsed and filtered. For each sample, productive Simpson clonality was calculated as the square root of Simpson's diversity index across productive rearrangements. TCRdb limited this immuneACCESS table to in-frame rearrangements with V and J called. A share of clones is missing; checked studies link under half to unresolved V genes, and the rest is unexplained. The V and J calls and clone size were taken over from that table, and D and trimming were inferred from the DNA. The sample contains 150,000 to 200,000 clones, around 85% of them found a single time. About 18% of the sample lies in the top ten.

The CDR3 contains 15 residues, cysteine and phenylalanine counted. This entry keeps only the CDR3 DNA: 45 bases, framed from base 1. From the germline V gene, CDR1 is SGHRS and CDR2 is YFSETQ. A distance of 14 bases separates the germline ends of V and J, which lose 1 base and 4 bases respectively. The sample consisted of peripheral blood. Here the chain combines TRBV5-1 and TRBJ1-1; possibly the D gene is TRBD1, per 5 matching bases. This TCR was sampled from a person aged 65 to 79 with COVID-19, enrolled during active disease. The DNA is as follows: TGCGCCAGCAGCTTGCAGGGATCCTCGAGCACTGAAGCTTTCTTT. It encodes CASSLQGSSSTEAFF.